These 24 T cell receptor beta chains came from one sample sequenced in a study of post-analysis software for immune sequencing data. Study results and limitations: Patients used four to six TRBV segments, including TRBV5-6, TRBV5-1 and TRBV20-1, more often than controls.

Prepared libraries of TCR beta cDNA carried unique molecular identifiers. MiXCR was run by TCRdb on the PCR reads, yielding one entry per CDR3 protein. The data show roughly 410,000 distinct CDR3 sequences, with 30% to 45% seen just once and around an eighth held by the top ten. Their antigen targets remain unknown. The source material was blood. Receptors originate from a girl aged 5 to 17 with multiple sclerosis.

With regard to this clonotype: A junction boundary mismatches the germline segment, possibly from a read error. The chain carries TRBV12-3 or TRBV12-4 and TRBJ2-4, with unresolved D. The J call may be wrong; the DNA end is better matched by TRBJ2-7. The CDR3 has 14 amino acids. Here the CDR3 reads CASSRRLNSNEQYF. DNA of the CDR3: TGTGCCAGCAGTCGAAGGCTCAACTCCAACGAGCAGTACTTC.

V is TRBV12-3 or TRBV12-4 and J is TRBJ2-7; tentatively, D is TRBD2 (6 bases). Trimming left V 3 bases short and J 10 bases short, with 19 bases between. This CDR3 comprises 14 residues. The CDR3 DNA reads TGTGCCAGCAGTTTTTGGCTTGGTGGGGAGGCCCAGTACTTC. It codes for CASSFWLGGEAQYF.

This clonotype appeared a few times. The V and J genes are TRBV7-9 and TRBJ2-3; D remains unclear. Per the germline V gene, CDR1 is SEHNR and CDR2 is FQNEAQ (reference sequence). The CDR3 extends over 16 amino acids. The V and J ends lost 0 bases and 0 bases respectively, with 10 bases between them. CDR3 in amino acids: CASSLARIPSTDTQYF. The CDR3 coding sequence is TGTGCCAGCAGCTTAGCGAGGATTCCTAGCACAGATACGCAGTATTTT. Full variable domain (outside the CDR3, taken from reference TRBV7-9 and TRBJ2-3): DTGVSQNPRHKITKRGQNVTFRCDPISEHNRLYWYRQTLGQGPEFLTYFQNEAQLEKSRLLSDRFSAERPKGSFSTLEIQRTEQGDSAMYLCASSLARIPSTDTQYFGPGTRLTVL.

This chain joins TRBV15 and TRBJ2-3, with D hard to call. Trimming removed 0 bases at V and 2 bases at J, with 12 bases between. The germline V gene has CDR1 LNHNV and CDR2 YYDKDF (reference sequence). CDR3 size: 16 residues. CDR3 protein: CATSRDPGIITDTQYF. CDR3 coding DNA: TGTGCCACCAGCAGAGATCCGGGCATAATCACAGATACGCAGTATTTT.

The chain links TRBV5-1 to TRBJ1-1; D uncertain. V was pared by 2 bases and J by 1 base, with 15 bases between. CDR3 length: 16 amino acids. CDR1 and CDR2 from the germline V gene are SGHRS and YFSETQ. CDR3 nucleotide sequence: TGCGCCAGCAGCTTTAGGGCTGCCGGTTCGAACACTGAAGCTTTCTTT. Its protein is CASSFRAAGSNTEAFF.

CDR3 sequence: CASSPLTQGANVLTF. The CDR3 nucleotides read TGCGCCAGCAGCCCCCTCACGCAGGGCGCCAACGTCCTGACTTTC. The chain carries TRBV5-1 and TRBJ2-6, with a weak D call TRBD1 (5 bases). The ends were cut back, 4 bases at V and 7 bases at J, with 15 bases in the middle. The CDR3 consists of 15 residues. The V gene's germline CDR1 is SGHRS and CDR2 YFSETQ.

The chain has TRBV14 and TRBJ2-1; D remains ambiguous. The DNA matches TRBJ2-7 better at its end, which makes the J call doubtful. This CDR3 comprises 16 residues. Germline V gene lookup returns CDR1 SGHDN and CDR2 FVKESK. The CDR3 is CASSPLGTPVYNEQYF. The CDR3 bases are TGTGCCAGCAGCCCTTTGGGTACTCCAGTTTACAATGAGCAGTACTTC.

This clonotype was seen a few times. The chain uses TRBV7-2 and TRBJ1-2; D uncertain. The CDR3 loop spans 13 amino acids. The germline CDR1 and CDR2 sequences are SGHTA and FQGNSA. V was pared by 5 bases and J by 1 base, with 8 bases between. The CDR3 protein is CASSPWDNYGYTF. CDR3 coding DNA: TGTGCCAGCAGCCCTTGGGATAACTATGGCTACACCTTC.

This clonotype appeared a few times. V and J are TRBV20-1 and TRBJ2-4; the D gene is possibly TRBD1 (7 bases). Near its end, the DNA agrees better with TRBJ2-7, so the J call may be wrong. The CDR3 runs to 13 residues. Germline V gives CDR1 DFQATT, CDR2 SNEGSKA (reference sequence). CDR3 nucleotides: TGCAGTGCTCTGGCAGGGGGGACATACGAGCAGTACTTC. Its translation is CSALAGGTYEQYF.

This chain links TRBV7-2 with TRBJ2-1; D is possibly TRBD1 (5 bases). Trimming took off 5 bases at V and 9 bases at J, with 26 bases between the two ends. Germline CDR1 is SGHTA and CDR2 is FQGNSA. The CDR3 covers 17 residues. CDR3 sequence (DNA): TGTGCCAGCAGCACCCGCGCGTATCAGTCTAGGGGTGGTGAGCAGTTCTTC. Its translation: CASSTRAYQSRGGEQFF.

A few counts support this clonotype. The chain couples TRBV27 to TRBJ2-1; D perhaps matches TRBD1 (5 bases). The CDR3 is made up of 13 amino acids. V was clipped by 5 bases and J by 10 bases, with 15 bases between them. The germline gives CDR1 MNHEY, CDR2 SMNVEV (reference sequence). The CDR3 DNA sequence: TGTGCCAGCAGTCTCGGACACTCCGGGGAGCAGTTCTTC. Its protein is CASSLGHSGEQFF.

The genes are TRBV7-9 and TRBJ1-2; D unresolved. V lost 4 bases to trimming and J lost 8 bases, with 8 bases between them. Germline V lookup: CDR1 SEHNR, CDR2 FQNEAQ (reference sequence). This CDR3 has 11 amino acids. The CDR3 region has the DNA TGTGCCAGCAGCTCTTCCGGGGGCTACACCTTC. The encoded protein is CASSSSGGYTF.

The rearrangement joins TRBV10-3 to TRBJ2-5; TRBD1 matches at 12 bases. The CDR3 extends over 15 amino acids. Per germline, CDR1 ENHRY and CDR2 SYGVKD. Losses at the gene ends were 4 bases for V and 11 bases for J; bases not matched to a gene: 11. For the CDR3, the DNA is TGTGCCATCAGTGGCCCGGGACAGGGGGCTCTTGAGCAGTACTTC. It codes for CAISGPGQGALEQYF.

This clonotype was detected only a few times. V and J are TRBV18 and TRBJ1-1; unclear D gene. From germline, CDR1 is KGHSH and CDR2 LQKENI. V lost 2 bases to trimming and J lost 0 bases, with 7 bases between them. CDR3 length equals 14 residues. CDR3 nucleotide sequence: TGTGCCAGCTCACCAGTGAACGTGAACACTGAAGCTTTCTTT. Amino acid sequence: CASSPVNVNTEAFF.

In this sample, this clonotype turned up a few times. This chain connects TRBV7-2 to TRBJ2-7; 8 bases agree with TRBD1. The CDR3 spans 14 residues. The V gene end was trimmed by 5 bases and the J gene end by 2 bases; junction bases not matched to a gene: 5. CDR1 SGHTA and CDR2 FQGNSA come from the germline V gene. CDR3 sequence reads: CASSMGQEPYEQYF. CDR3 coding DNA: TGTGCCAGCAGCATGGGACAGGAGCCCTACGAGCAGTACTTC.

This clonotype was detected ten times or more. The rearrangement links TRBV7-9 to TRBJ2-7; unclear D gene. Per germline, CDR1 SEHNR and CDR2 FQNEAQ (reference sequence). V lost 2 bases and J 1 base, leaving 6 bases between the germline ends. The CDR3 covers 13 residues. CDR3 loop: CASSLTESYEQYF. For the CDR3, the DNA is TGTGCCAGCAGCTTAACAGAATCCTACGAGCAGTACTTC.

V is TRBV29-1 and J is TRBJ2-3, with 7 bases fitting TRBD2. J lost 0 bases, V lost 5 bases, and 8 bases had no gene match. Germline CDR1 SQVTM, CDR2 ANQGSEA. This CDR3 contains 15 residues. The CDR3: CSVPSLAASTDTQYF. DNA of the CDR3: TGCAGCGTTCCCTCCCTAGCGGCTAGCACAGATACGCAGTATTTT.

Details on this clonotype: The junction departs from germline at one end; a sequencing error may be responsible. V and J are TRBV6-2 or TRBV6-3 and TRBJ1-1, with D tentatively TRBD1 (6 bases). The CDR3 runs to 13 residues. Looked up from germline, CDR1 is MNHEY and CDR2 is SVGEGT. DNA for the CDR3: TGTGCCAGCAGGGCCACAGGGACCACTGGAGCTTTCTTT. Translation: CASRATGTTGAFF.

This clonotype was found a few times. The chain couples TRBV28 to TRBJ2-1, with 7 bases fitting TRBD1. The junction had 6 bases not matched to a gene; V was cut back by 6 bases and J by 4 bases. From germline, CDR1 is MDHEN and CDR2 SYDVKM. The CDR3 runs 14 residues. The CDR3 nucleotides read TGTGCCAGCAGAGGGGGCCGAGGTTACAATGAGCAGTTCTTC. It yields the protein CASRGGRGYNEQFF. The full variable domain, with the rest looked up from reference TRBV28 and TRBJ2-1, is DVKVTQSSRYLVKRTGEKVFLECVQDMDHENMFWYRQDPGLGLRLIYFSYDVKMKEKGDIPEGYSVSREKKERFSLILESASTNQTSMYLCASRGGRGYNEQFFGPGTRLTVL.

The rearrangement joins TRBV27 to TRBJ2-7; perhaps TRBD1 as D (8 bases). The germline CDR1 and CDR2 sequences are MNHEY and SMNVEV (reference sequence). Trimming removed 4 bases at V and 6 bases at J, with 16 bases between. This CDR3 comprises 14 residues. The CDR3: CASSSRQGRGEQYF. The CDR3 DNA is TGTGCCAGCAGTTCAAGACAGGGGAGGGGCGAGCAGTACTTC.

This clonotype has only a few counts. This chain links TRBV5-6 with TRBJ1-5; TRBD1 matches at 10 bases. This CDR3 spans 17 amino acids. V lost 3 bases, J lost 3 bases, and 9 bases stayed unmatched. The germline CDR1 and CDR2 sequences are SGHDT and YYEEEE. The CDR3 spells CASSSWTGGWDNQPQHF. The CDR3 DNA reads TGTGCCAGCAGCTCGTGGACAGGGGGATGGGACAATCAGCCCCAGCATTTT.

The rearrangement links TRBV5-1 to TRBJ1-2; 7 positions match TRBD1. The CDR3 contains 15 residues. With 3 bases clipped from V and 3 bases from J, the junction kept 8 bases outside the gene matches. Per germline, CDR1 SGHRS and CDR2 YFSETQ. CDR3 residues: CASSWTGPQDYGYTF. CDR3 sequence (DNA): TGCGCCAGCAGCTGGACAGGTCCGCAGGACTATGGCTACACCTTC.

The chain carries TRBV9 and TRBJ2-4; perhaps D is TRBD1 or TRBD2 (5 bases each). The J call may be in error: the DNA end matches TRBJ2-7 better. The V gene's germline CDR1 is SGDLS and CDR2 YYNGEE. This CDR3 spans 13 amino acids. The CDR3 bases are TGTGCCAGCAGCCGGATAATCGGGGCCGAGCAGTACTTC. Its protein product is CASSRIIGAEQYF.

The chain has TRBV20-1 and TRBJ1-4; D is possibly TRBD1 (6 bases). Germline CDR1 DFQATT, CDR2 SNEGSKA (reference sequence). With 5 bases removed from V and 5 bases from J, the gap between germline ends came to 9 bases. There are 12 residues in the CDR3. The CDR3 sequence: CSASGQNEKLFF. The CDR3 DNA reads TGCAGTGCTTCCGGACAGAATGAAAAACTGTTTTTT.